What follows are 25 T cell receptor beta chains derived from one specimen sequenced in a study of a mutant IDH1 vaccine in newly diagnosed glioma. No cognate antigen is known for these TCRs. Clones were sequenced by immunoSEQ multiplex PCR, and TCRdb holds only the in-frame ones, with some missing. The table has some 25,000 clones, 77% seen once. Regarding time point: week 5, during vaccination. All doses held 300 ug of mutant IDH1 20-mer peptide, with topical imiquimod. The specimen comprised PBMCs, sampled from a glioma patient whose treatment included an IDH1 peptide vaccine. Source of these receptors: a man between 40 and 49 years old with glioma.

V gene TRBV2 combines with J gene TRBJ2-7; D may correspond to TRBD1 or TRBD2 (5 bases each). CDR1 is SNHLY and CDR2 is FYNNEI in the germline V gene. The CDR3 is made up of 17 amino acids. Trimming stripped 1 base from V and 3 bases from J, with 19 bases between. Here the CDR3 reads CASSEGGLGEDGYEQYV. CDR3 DNA: TGTGCCAGCAGTGAAGGAGGGTTAGGGGAAGACGGCTACGAGCAGTACGTC.

The rearrangement links TRBV20-1 to TRBJ2-4, with 8 positions matching TRBD1. There are 11 residues in the CDR3. Germline trimming cut 5 bases from V and 15 bases from J; bases unmatched to any gene: 9. CDR1 is DFQATT, CDR2 SNEGSKA, per germline (reference sequence). The CDR3 spells CSAGQGAALYF. The CDR3 DNA follows: TGCAGTGCTGGACAGGGTGCAGCCTTGTACTTC.

This clone was seen just once. The chain combines TRBV5-6 with TRBJ1-5, with D unclear. Deletions cut 1 base from V and 0 bases from J, with 5 bases between. Germline V gene sequence: CDR1 SGHDT, CDR2 YYEEEE. CDR3 size: 14 residues. CDR3 nucleotide sequence: TGTGCCAGCAGCTTGTCTGATAGCAATCAGCCCCAGCATTTT. Protein: CASSLSDSNQPQHF.

The chain links TRBV4-3 to TRBJ1-4; D ambiguous. CDR3 length equals 14 residues. Deletions cut 1 base from V and 8 bases from J, with 11 bases between. The germline CDR1 and CDR2 sequences are LGHNA and YSLEER. The CDR3 loop is CASSQVPGREKLFF. The CDR3 nucleotides are TGCGCCAGCAGCCAAGTCCCCGGTCGAGAAAAACTGTTTTTT.

The gene calls are TRBV11-2 and TRBJ2-1; D may be TRBD2 (6 bases). Trimming stripped 5 bases from V and 0 bases from J, with 14 bases between. Germline lookup yields CDR1 SGHAT and CDR2 FQNNGV. The length of the CDR3 is 16 residues. The CDR3 bases are TGTGCCAGCAGCCACGGAGGGGAGAGCTCCTACAATGAGCAGTTCTTC. Translating gives CASSHGGESSYNEQFF. Full variable domain (outside the CDR3, taken from reference TRBV11-2 and TRBJ2-1): EAGVAQSPRYKIIEKRQSVAFWCNPISGHATLYWYQQILGQGPKLLIQFQNNGVVDDSQLPKDRFSAERLKGVDSTLKIQPAKLEDSAVYLCASSHGGESSYNEQFFGPGTRLTVL.

V and J are TRBV7-2 and TRBJ2-1; 12 nucleotides match TRBD2. V lost 4 bases to trimming and J lost 8 bases; unmatched junction nucleotides: 6. The CDR3 is 15 amino acids. Germline V gene lookup returns CDR1 SGHTA and CDR2 FQGNSA. The CDR3 sequence: CASSSSGRAPDEQFF. CDR3 DNA sequence: TGTGCCAGCAGCTCTAGCGGGAGGGCCCCGGATGAGCAGTTCTTC.

The rearrangement uses TRBV4-3 and TRBJ2-2, with unresolved D. V was pared by 0 bases and J by 5 bases, with 16 bases between. Germline V lookup: CDR1 LGHNA, CDR2 YSLEER. There are 17 residues in the CDR3. CDR3 bases: TGCGCCAGCAGCCAAGACGTCCTTGGGTCCGGAACCGGGGAGCTGTTTTTT. This sequence encodes CASSQDVLGSGTGELFF.

This clone is a singleton in its sample. The V gene is TRBV19, the J gene TRBJ1-5; D not resolved. From germline, CDR1 is LNHDA and CDR2 SQIVND (reference sequence). V shed 1 base and J shed 3 bases, with 10 bases lying between them. The CDR3 has 15 residues. CDR3 in amino acids: CASSIVGDYNQPQHF. In nucleotides, the CDR3 is TGTGCCAGTAGTATAGTCGGGGATTACAATCAGCCCCAGCATTTT.

The CDR3 reads CASSESAGSSGNTIYF. CDR3 in DNA: TGCGCCAGCAGTGAGTCAGCAGGAAGCTCTGGAAACACCATATATTTT. The chain is built from TRBV10-2 and TRBJ1-3; D unresolved. The CDR3 loop spans 16 amino acids. V shed 0 bases and J shed 0 bases, with 9 bases lying between them. Per germline, CDR1 WSHSY and CDR2 SAAADI.

J is TRBJ1-1 and V is TRBV29-1; 7 bases map to TRBD1. The CDR3 is 13 amino acids. Trimming removed 6 bases from V and 6 bases from J; junction bases left unmatched: 10. The germline V gene encodes CDR1 SQVTM and CDR2 ANQGSEA. CDR3 in DNA: TGCAGCGTCCGAAAGGGGGCCGGCGCTGAAGCTTTCTTT. As protein: CSVRKGAGAEAFF.

This clone was observed a handful of times. V gene TRBV28 combines with J gene TRBJ1-2; possibly TRBD1 for D (6 bases). The CDR3 contains 14 residues. CDR1 and CDR2 (germline): MDHEN, SYDVKM. V lost 7 bases and J 0 bases, leaving 12 bases between the germline ends. DNA for the CDR3: TGTGCCAGCACCTTAGGGGGAGCTAACTATGGCTACACCTTC. Translation: CASTLGGANYGYTF.

This clone was observed once. V gene TRBV5-1 combines with J gene TRBJ2-1; D gene ambiguous. The germline V gene has CDR1 SGHRS and CDR2 YFSETQ. There are 11 residues in the CDR3. Between the trimmed V and J ends, which lost 4 bases and 3 bases, there was a span of 2 bases. The CDR3 reads CASSDYNEQFF. CDR3 in DNA: TGCGCCAGCAGCGACTACAATGAGCAGTTCTTC.

The CDR3 sequence: CASSPTGGGEQYV. In DNA, the CDR3 is TGCGCCAGCAGCCCCACAGGGGGAGGTGAGCAGTACGTC. The rearrangement links TRBV5-1 to TRBJ2-7, with 8 bases matching TRBD1. Germline loops: CDR1 SGHRS, CDR2 YFSETQ. V shed 4 bases, J shed 7 bases, and the junction held 7 bases outside the gene matches. This CDR3 comprises 13 residues.

The gene calls are TRBV11-3 and TRBJ2-3, with 7 bases lining up with TRBD2. This CDR3 region has 16 residues. V lost 7 bases and J lost 2; bases outside the gene matches: 12. CDR1 and CDR2 from the germline V gene are SGHNT and YENEEA. The CDR3 bases are TGTGCCAGCACCCCTTGGATAGCGGGCTCCACAGATACGCAGTATTTT. Its translation is CASTPWIAGSTDTQYF.

The chain links TRBV27 to TRBJ2-7; D uncertain. Trimming removed 0 bases from V and 3 bases from J, with 12 bases in between. Per the germline V gene, CDR1 is MNHEY and CDR2 is SMNVEV (reference sequence). The CDR3 sequence is 15 residues long. CDR3 sequence (DNA): TGTGCCAGCAGTTTATCAGGGCTACCCAGCTACGAGCAGTACTTC. Translation gives CASSLSGLPSYEQYF.

This rearrangement joins TRBV6-1 to TRBJ1-5; no reliable D call. Looked up from germline, CDR1 is MNHNS and CDR2 is SASEGT. V was clipped by 2 bases and J by 5 bases, with 13 bases between them. This CDR3 has 15 residues. The CDR3 DNA is TGTGCCAGCAGTGAAAAACCCGAAGACTATCAGCCCCAGCATTTT. Translating it yields CASSEKPEDYQPQHF.

This clone has just a few counts. The chain carries TRBV2 and TRBJ1-6; D uncertain. V gave up 6 bases and J gave up 2 bases, with 17 bases separating them. The germline CDR1 and CDR2 sequences are SNHLY and FYNNEI. The CDR3 extends over 17 amino acids. The CDR3 region is CASRTAFPSTYNSPLHF. CDR3 bases: TGTGCCAGCAGGACGGCCTTTCCGAGTACCTATAATTCACCCCTCCACTTT.

The chain carries TRBV13 and TRBJ2-3; a possible D gene is TRBD2 (7 bases). The CDR3 contains 15 residues. Germline loops: CDR1 PRHDT, CDR2 FYEKMQ (reference sequence). The ends were cut back, 6 bases at V and 5 bases at J, with 18 bases in the middle. CDR3 residues: CASSYTGGAGDTQYF. The CDR3 DNA sequence: TGTGCCAGCAGTTACACGGGGGGCGCGGGAGATACGCAGTATTTT.

This chain links TRBV5-6 with TRBJ2-3; D ambiguous. Germline-derived CDR1 and CDR2 are SGHDT and YYEEEE. Trimming cost V 0 bases and J 1 base, with 15 bases left between them. CDR3 length equals 17 residues. The CDR3 is CASSLEGELVGTDTQYF. CDR3 bases: TGTGCCAGCAGCTTGGAGGGTGAGCTAGTTGGCACAGATACGCAGTATTTT. Based on the CDR3 plus reference TRBV5-6 and TRBJ2-3, the full variable domain is DAGVTQSPTHLIKTRGQQVTLRCSPKSGHDTVSWYQQALGQGPQFIFQYYEEEERQRGNFPDRFSGHQFPNYSSELNVNALLLGDSALYLCASSLEGELVGTDTQYFGPGTRLTVL.

The CDR3 is CASSSWGQGRANEQFF. CDR3 DNA: TGTGCCAGCAGCTCCTGGGGACAGGGTCGGGCCAATGAGCAGTTCTTC. The chain has TRBV7-8 and TRBJ2-1; 9 bases are shared with TRBD1. The germline gives CDR1 SGHVS, CDR2 FQNEAQ. The CDR3 is made up of 16 amino acids. V was pared by 4 bases and J by 6 bases, with 10 bases of the junction left unmatched.

The chain combines TRBV19 with TRBJ2-1, with 8 bases matching TRBD2. The CDR3 is 14 residues long. The V and J ends lost 4 bases and 8 bases, in that order; junction bases with no gene match: 7. Germline CDR1 and CDR2: LNHDA and SQIVND (reference sequence). The CDR3 DNA reads as TGTGCCAGTAGTAGGGGACTAGGGGGGGATGAGCAGTTCTTC. Its translation is CASSRGLGGDEQFF.

The chain employs TRBV5-5 and TRBJ2-1; TRBD2 agrees at 11 bases. CDR1 SGHKS and CDR2 YYEKEE come from the germline V gene (reference sequence). V was clipped by 5 bases and J by 2 bases; unmatched bases: 3. The CDR3 has 15 amino acids. CDR3 loop: CASRPTSGAYNEQFF. CDR3 DNA: TGTGCCAGCAGGCCGACTAGCGGGGCCTACAATGAGCAGTTCTTC.

The chain is built from TRBV13 and TRBJ1-2; D is perhaps TRBD1 (6 bases). Germline-derived CDR1 and CDR2 are PRHDT and FYEKMQ (reference sequence). The V end was cut by 2 bases, the J end by 3 bases, with 13 bases between. This CDR3 contains 15 residues. CDR3 bases: TGTGCCAGCAGCTTAAAGGGCAGGGGAGACTATGGCTACACCTTC. This sequence encodes CASSLKGRGDYGYTF.

V is TRBV9 and J is TRBJ1-1, with no clear D. Trimming took 0 bases from V and 2 from J, leaving 11 bases between them. Germline CDR1 reads SGDLS; CDR2 reads YYNGEE. The CDR3 has 15 amino acids. CDR3 coding DNA: TGTGCCAGCAGCGTAGGTGTGGGCACTAACACTGAAGCTTTCTTT. This encodes CASSVGVGTNTEAFF.

The chain employs TRBV27 and TRBJ2-1; the D gene is possibly TRBD2 (5 bases). CDR1 and CDR2 from the germline V gene are MNHEY and SMNVEV (reference sequence). This CDR3 region has 14 residues. The V end was cut by 4 bases, the J end by 7 bases, with 14 bases between. Written as DNA, the CDR3 is TGTGCCAGCAGTTCCTACGGGAATATAAATGAGCAGTTCTTC. The encoded protein is CASSSYGNINEQFF.